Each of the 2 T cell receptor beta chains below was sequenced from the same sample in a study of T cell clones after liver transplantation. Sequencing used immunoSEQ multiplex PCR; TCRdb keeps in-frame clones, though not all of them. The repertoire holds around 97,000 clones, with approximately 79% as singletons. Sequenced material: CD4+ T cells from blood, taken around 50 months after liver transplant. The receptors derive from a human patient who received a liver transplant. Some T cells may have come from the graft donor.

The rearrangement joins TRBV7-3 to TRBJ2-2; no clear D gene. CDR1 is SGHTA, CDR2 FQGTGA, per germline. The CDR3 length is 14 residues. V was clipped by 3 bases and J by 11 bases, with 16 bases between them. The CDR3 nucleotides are TGTGCCAGCAGCTTGGCCCCGACCGTCCGAGAGCTGTTTTTT. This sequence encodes CASSLAPTVRELFF. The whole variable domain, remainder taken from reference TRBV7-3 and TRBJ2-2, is GAGVSQTPSNKVTEKGKYVELRCDPISGHTALYWYRQSLGQGPEFLIYFQGTGAADDSGLPNDRFFAVRPEGSVSTLKIQRTERGDSAVYLCASSLAPTVRELFFGEGSRLTVL.

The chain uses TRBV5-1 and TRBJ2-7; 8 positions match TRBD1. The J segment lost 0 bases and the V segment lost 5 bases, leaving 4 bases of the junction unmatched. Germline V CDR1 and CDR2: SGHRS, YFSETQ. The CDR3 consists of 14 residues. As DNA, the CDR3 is TGCGCCAGCAGTTCGGGACAGGTCTCCTACGAGCAGTACTTC. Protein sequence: CASSSGQVSYEQYF.